Below, 4 T cell receptor beta chains from the same sample are listed, as sequenced in a study of blood T cell repertoires in COVID-19. Sequenced by immunoSEQ multiplex PCR; TCRdb stores in-frame clones only, minus some. The sample contains about 130,000 clones, 84% of which appear only once. Sequencing input: peripheral blood. The source is a woman in her 30s who had recovered from COVID-19.

The chain employs TRBV5-1 and TRBJ1-5; 7 nucleotides align to TRBD1. J was trimmed by 3 bases and V by 0 bases; bases with no gene match: 3. The CDR3 runs to 15 residues. Germline CDR1 reads SGHRS; CDR2 reads YFSETQ. The CDR3 DNA is TGCGCCAGCAGCTTGGGGGACAGTTACAATCAGCCCCAGCATTTT. Amino acid sequence: CASSLGDSYNQPQHF.

V is TRBV10-1 and J is TRBJ2-5; 16 nucleotides agree with TRBD2. There are 20 residues in the CDR3. The germline V gene has CDR1 WNHNN and CDR2 SYGVQD (reference sequence). With V trimmed by 6 bases and J by 3 bases, 16 bases remained unmatched. DNA of the CDR3: TGCGCCAGCAGCCCCTGGGGGGGACTAGCGGGAGGGGTCGCCGAAGAGACCCAGTACTTC. It yields the protein CASSPWGGLAGGVAEETQYF.

The chain uses TRBV6-1 and TRBJ1-1; possibly TRBD1 for D (6 bases). The V and J ends lost 1 base and 4 bases respectively, with 7 bases between them. Germline values: CDR1 MNHNS, CDR2 SASEGT. CDR3 size: 13 residues. CDR3 loop: CASSEVGGTEAFF. The CDR3 nucleotides are TGTGCCAGCAGTGAAGTAGGGGGCACTGAAGCTTTCTTT.

This chain connects TRBV6-5 to TRBJ2-7; TRBD1 agrees at 7 bases. Germline CDR1 and CDR2: MNHEY and SVGAGI. The CDR3 consists of 14 residues. J was trimmed by 1 base and V by 6 bases; bases with no gene match: 6. In nucleotides, the CDR3 is TGTGCCAGCAGCAGACAGGGTGTTTCCTACGAGCAGTACTTC. It specifies CASSRQGVSYEQYF.